This T cell receptor (beta chain) appears in the sequencing data of a study of T cell responses to AZD1222 COVID-19 vaccine. Sequencing was performed with immunoSEQ multiplex PCR; in TCRdb, only in-frame clones are kept and a portion is missing. The sample includes about 180,000 clones, roughly 94% seen only once; the top ten take under 2%. Overall study findings and caveats: Repertoire sampling happened only post peak T cell response.

For this clone: Its antigen remains unknown.

Germline V gene lookup returns CDR1 MNHEY and CDR2 SVGAGI. The J segment lost 5 bases and the V segment lost 7 bases, leaving 13 bases of the junction unmatched. CDR3 size: 15 residues. V is TRBV6-5 and J is TRBJ2-7; 8 nucleotides agree with TRBD1. The clonotype originates from an adult who received the AZD1222 COVID-19 vaccine. Source: peripheral blood, taken 28 days after the second AZD1222 dose. In nucleotides, the CDR3 is TGTGCCAGCAACCAACAACAGGACAGGGCCAACGAGCAGTACTTC. Its translation is CASNQQQDRANEQYF.